This TCR beta chain originates from a study of response to subunit inactivated influenza vaccine. Losses at the gene ends were 10 bases for V and 7 bases for J; bases not matched to a gene: 9. The CDR3 runs 12 residues. As to this clonotype: The antigen is not known.

The study's findings and limits: New T cells are recruited in small numbers by each seasonal influenza vaccination, according to the authors' suggestion.

TCRdb ran MiXCR on the RT-PCR reads and lists one entry per CDR3 protein. The sample holds about 650,000 distinct CDR3 sequences, 15% to 19% seen once. This clonotype was obtained from a man between 45 and 60 years old who received an inactivated influenza vaccine. The sequencing used PBMCs from blood, collected approximately 12 days after vaccination. V and J are TRBV23-1 and TRBJ2-5; 7 bases line up with TRBD2. TRBV23-1 is sorted into the ORF group, with uncertain function. DNA for the CDR3: TGCGCCACGAAAGGGAGGGAAGGGACCCAGTACTTC. The encoded protein is CATKGREGTQYF.